This TCR beta chain was recovered during a study of T cell responses to AZD1222 COVID-19 vaccine. CDR1 SGHAT and CDR2 FQNNGV come from the germline V gene. The V segment lost 5 bases and the J segment 3 bases; nucleotides outside the gene matches: 7. The CDR3 runs to 14 residues. This clone was seen a single time. The assay was immunoSEQ multiplex PCR, and TCRdb's table has in-frame clones only and misses some. This table has 100,000 to 150,000 clones, 70% to 85% appearing once. Sequenced here: peripheral blood, sampled on day 0 of AZD1222 vaccination. V and J are TRBV11-2 and TRBJ2-7, with 7 nucleotides matching TRBD1. The clonotype originates from an adult in good health. CDR3 sequence (DNA): TGTGCCAGCAGCAAAGAGACAGGGAACTACGAGCAGTACTTC. Amino acids: CASSKETGNYEQYF.